This T cell receptor beta chain was sequenced for a study of blood T cell repertoires in COVID-19. CDR3 length: 15 residues. Germline CDR1 is SGDLS and CDR2 is YYNGEE. The V segment lost 0 bases and the J segment 2 bases; nucleotides outside the gene matches: 5. Method: immunoSEQ multiplex PCR; TCRdb's copy keeps in-frame clones and lacks some. This sample carries about 250,000 clones, roughly 80% of them seen once, and the ten largest clones take around 4%. Specimen: peripheral blood. The sequence derives from a man over 45 with active or convalescent COVID-19. V usage is TRBV9 and J usage is TRBJ2-7; TRBD1 matches 7 bases. The CDR3: CASSVEAGGPYEQYF. The CDR3 nucleotides read TGTGCCAGCAGCGTAGAGGCAGGGGGTCCCTACGAGCAGTACTTC.